Listed below are T cell receptor beta chains from one sample, sequenced in a study of pediatric ulcerative colitis. Sequencing was performed with immunoSEQ multiplex PCR; in TCRdb, only in-frame clones are kept and a portion is missing. The sample includes around 65,000 clones, more than 60% of them seen just once. Sequenced sample: blood. The receptors derive from a boy aged 10-17 years with moderate ulcerative colitis. The CDR3 runs from the conserved cysteine through the conserved F or W. A D gene is named only where the DNA matches it firmly. The size field is filled for only some rows; it gives once, few, many or a size class.

J	size	V	D	DNA	CDR3
TRBJ1-6	once	TRBV7-6	TRBD1	TGTGCCAGCAGCCTAAACCCCGGGACAGAGGGCTCACCCCTCCACTTT	CASSLNPGTEGSPLHF
TRBJ2-3	-	TRBV30	-	TGTGCCGGAAAAAGCGGAGCGGTCACAGATACGCAGTATTTT	CAGKSGAVTDTQYF
TRBJ1-5	-	TRBV6-1	-	TGTGCCAGCAGTGAAGAGGAATGGGGGCAGCCCCAGCATTTT	CASSEEEWGQPQHF
TRBJ1-3	few	TRBV30	-	TGTGCCTGGAGTGTACTTGCTGGAAACACCATATATTTT	CAWSVLAGNTIYF
TRBJ1-1	-	TRBV9	-	TGTGCCAGCAGCGGACCAGGGACAAGGGGTGGCACTGAAGCTTTCTTT	CASSGPGTRGGTEAFF
TRBJ1-2	-	TRBV5-6	-	TGTGCCAGCAGCTTGGCGGTCGGTGGCTACACCTTC	CASSLAVGGYTF
TRBJ2-7	once	TRBV5-1	-	TGCGCCAGCAGCTTGGTACCTGGCAGCACCTACGAGCAGTACTTC	CASSLVPGSTYEQYF
TRBJ2-4	-	TRBV4-1	-	TGCGCCAGCAGCCAAGATCACCATCTAGTCCGTTCGAACATTCAGTACTTC	CASSQDHHLVRSNIQYF
TRBJ1-2	-	TRBV10-3	-	TGTGCCATCAGCTTAACAGTTGCCTATGGCTACACCTTC	CAISLTVAYGYTF
TRBJ2-7	once	TRBV10-1	-	TGCGCCAGCAGTGATAGGGCTAACCACGAACACTACGAGCAGTACTTC	CASSDRANHEHYEQYF
TRBJ2-1	-	TRBV27	TRBD2	TGTGCCAGCAGTCCGACCGGGACTAGCGGGATTAATGCGTTCTTC	CASSPTGTSGINAFF
TRBJ2-7	once	TRBV30	TRBD2	TGTGCCTGGAGTTCCCGGGGGGACCCCTACGAGCAGTACTTC	CAWSSRGDPYEQYF
TRBJ2-2	-	TRBV19	-	TGTGCCAGTAGACATAGGAACACCGGGGAGCTGTTTTTT	CASRHRNTGELFF
TRBJ2-1	-	TRBV5-1	TRBD2	TGCGCCAGCAGGAGCGGGGAGACCTACAATGAGCAGTTCTTC	CASRSGETYNEQFF
TRBJ2-2	-	TRBV29-1	-	TGCAGCGTTGTTTCTCTGACCGGGGAGCTGTTTTTT	CSVVSLTGELFF
TRBJ1-2	-	TRBV2	-	TGTGCCAGCAGTATATGGACAACAATCTATGGCTACACCTTC	CASSIWTTIYGYTF
TRBJ2-7	-	TRBV27	-	TGTGCCAGCAGTTTAGATGAGATCGGCGAGCAGTACTTC	CASSLDEIGEQYF
TRBJ2-7	-	TRBV18	-	TGTGCCAGCTCACCAATAACCTGGGGGAGCTCCTACGAGCAGTACTTC	CASSPITWGSSYEQYF
TRBJ2-7	-	TRBV7-2	-	TGTGCCAGCAGCTTATGGACGGGTTACGAGCAGTACTTC	CASSLWTGYEQYF
TRBJ2-7	-	TRBV19	TRBD1	TGTGCCAGTAGCCTCCGGACAGGCTCCTACGAGCAGTACTTC	CASSLRTGSYEQYF
TRBJ2-5	-	TRBV27	-	TGTGCCAGCAGTTTGGGGCCAGGGTCGGAGACCCAGTACTTC	CASSLGPGSETQYF
TRBJ1-4	few	TRBV7-2	-	TGTGCCAGCAGCTCGGGCCTAAGGGAAAAACTGTTTTTT	CASSSGLREKLFF
TRBJ1-2	few	TRBV27	-	TGTGCCAGCAGTTCCGGGACCTATGGCTACACCTTC	CASSSGTYGYTF
TRBJ1-1	-	TRBV5-5	-	TGTGCCAGCAGCTACAGACAAATGAACACTGAAGCTTTCTTT	CASSYRQMNTEAFF
TRBJ2-7	-	TRBV6-1	-	TGTGCCAGCAGTGCTGTTATGTACGAGCAGTACTTC	CASSAVMYEQYF
TRBJ1-6	-	TRBV7-7	-	TGTGCCAGCAGCTATGGACAGCACCAATATAATTCACCCCTCCACTTT	CASSYGQHQYNSPLHF
TRBJ2-7	-	TRBV5-1	-	TGCGCCAGCAGCCTCCATCCGGACAGCACCTACGAGCAGTACTTC	CASSLHPDSTYEQYF
TRBJ2-1	-	TRBV6-1	-	TGTGCCAGCAGTGCAATCCGGGACTACAATGAGCAGTTCTTC	CASSAIRDYNEQFF
TRBJ1-2	-	TRBV30	-	TGTGCCTGGAGTGCCATGGTTGGGGCTGGGCACTATGGCTACACCTTC	CAWSAMVGAGHYGYTF
TRBJ1-5	-	TRBV6-6	TRBD1	TGTGCCAGCTCGGAACAGGGGAGAGGCAATCAGCCCCAGCATTTT	CASSEQGRGNQPQHF
TRBJ1-2	few	TRBV27	-	TGTGCCAGCAGTTTATCAGTATGGGGGACTGACTATGGCTACACCTTC	CASSLSVWGTDYGYTF
TRBJ2-2	-	TRBV5-6	TRBD2	TGTGCCAGCAGCTTGGGGCTAGCGGACACCGGGGAGCTGTTTTTT	CASSLGLADTGELFF
TRBJ2-3	-	TRBV4-1	-	TGCGCCAGCAGCCAAGGCCCGGGGCGGACTTTCGGGGGTACAGATACGCAGTATTTT	CASSQGPGRTFGGTDTQYF
TRBJ2-2	-	TRBV9	TRBD2	TGTGCCAGCAGCGACCCACCGGCGGGGGGTCATACCGGGGAGCTGTTTTTT	CASSDPPAGGHTGELFF
TRBJ1-1	-	TRBV11-2	-	TGTGCCAGCAGCGCGGGCTGGAGGGCAAACACTGAAGCTTTCTTT	CASSAGWRANTEAFF
TRBJ1-1	few	TRBV9	-	TGTGCCAGCAGCGCCCCCGGTACTGGGAACACTGAAGCTTTCTTT	CASSAPGTGNTEAFF
TRBJ1-5	-	TRBV27	-	TGTGCCAGCAGTTCGGGACGTCTCAATCAGCCCCAGCATTTT	CASSSGRLNQPQHF
TRBJ2-7	-	TRBV5-5	-	TGTGCCAGCAGTGGGGGCATCTTCTACGAGCAGTACTTC	CASSGGIFYEQYF
TRBJ2-1	-	TRBV7-2	-	TGTGCCAGCAGCTCGGGACTTTTTGTCTCCTACAATGAGCAGTTCTTC	CASSSGLFVSYNEQFF
TRBJ2-3	once	TRBV10-3	TRBD1	TGTGCCATTGGGACAGGGGATGCAGATACGCAGTATTTT	CAIGTGDADTQYF
TRBJ2-2	-	TRBV2	-	TGTGCCAGCAGTGAAATGGGGTCCACCGGGGAGCTGTTTTTT	CASSEMGSTGELFF
TRBJ2-7	-	TRBV9	TRBD2	TGTGCCAGCAGCGTAGATGGTAGCGGGAGAAGGGGCTCCTACGAGCAGTACTTC	CASSVDGSGRRGSYEQYF
TRBJ1-1	-	TRBV5-5	TRBD1	TGTGCCAGCAGCTTATACGACAGGGGCACTGAAGCTTTCTTT	CASSLYDRGTEAFF
TRBJ1-6	-	TRBV5-4	-	TGTGCCAGCAGCCCCCCCTCACCCGGGTCACCCCTCCACTTT	CASSPPSPGSPLHF
TRBJ2-6	-	TRBV6-4	TRBD1	TGTGCCAGCAGCCCTTCAGACAGGGAAAAGACCGGGGCCAACGTCCTGACTTTC	CASSPSDREKTGANVLTF